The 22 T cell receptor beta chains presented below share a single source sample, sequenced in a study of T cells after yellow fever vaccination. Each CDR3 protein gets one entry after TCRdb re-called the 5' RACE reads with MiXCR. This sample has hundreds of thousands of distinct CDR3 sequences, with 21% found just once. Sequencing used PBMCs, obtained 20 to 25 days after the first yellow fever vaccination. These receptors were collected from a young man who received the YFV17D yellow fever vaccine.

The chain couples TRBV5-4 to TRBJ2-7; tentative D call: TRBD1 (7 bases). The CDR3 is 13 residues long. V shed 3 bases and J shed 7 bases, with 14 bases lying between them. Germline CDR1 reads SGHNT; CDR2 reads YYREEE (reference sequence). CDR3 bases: TGTGCCAGCAGCTCGCGGGACAGCTTGGAGCAGTACGTC. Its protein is CASSSRDSLEQYV.

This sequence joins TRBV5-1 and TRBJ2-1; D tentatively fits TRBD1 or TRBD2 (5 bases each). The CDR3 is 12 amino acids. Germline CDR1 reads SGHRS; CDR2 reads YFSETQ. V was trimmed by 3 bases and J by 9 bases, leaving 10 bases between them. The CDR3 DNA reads TGCGCCAGCAGCTCGTCAGGGAGTGAGCAGTTCTTC. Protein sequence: CASSSSGSEQFF.

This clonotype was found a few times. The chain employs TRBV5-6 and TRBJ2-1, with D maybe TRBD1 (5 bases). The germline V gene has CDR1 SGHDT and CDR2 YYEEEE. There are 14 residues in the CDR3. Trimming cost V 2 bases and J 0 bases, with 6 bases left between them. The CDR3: CASSFTGSYNEQFF. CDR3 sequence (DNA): TGTGCCAGCAGCTTCACAGGCTCCTACAATGAGCAGTTCTTC.

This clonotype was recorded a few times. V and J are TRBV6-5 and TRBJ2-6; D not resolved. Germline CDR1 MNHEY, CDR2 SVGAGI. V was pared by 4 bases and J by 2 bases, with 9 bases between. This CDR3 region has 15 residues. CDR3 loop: CASSSVTPGANVLTF. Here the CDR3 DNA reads TGTGCCAGCAGTTCAGTGACCCCTGGGGCCAACGTCCTGACTTTC.

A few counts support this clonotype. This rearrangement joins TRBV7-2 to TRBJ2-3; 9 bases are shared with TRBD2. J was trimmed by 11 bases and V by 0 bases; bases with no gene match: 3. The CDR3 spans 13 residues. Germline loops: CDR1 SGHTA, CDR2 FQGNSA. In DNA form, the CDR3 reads TGTGCCAGCAGCTTAGCGGAACTAGCGGGGCAGTATTTT. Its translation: CASSLAELAGQYF.

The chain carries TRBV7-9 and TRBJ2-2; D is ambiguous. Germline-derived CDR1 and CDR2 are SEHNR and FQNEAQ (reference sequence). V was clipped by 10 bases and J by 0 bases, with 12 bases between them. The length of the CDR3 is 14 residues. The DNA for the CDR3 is TGTGCCACCCTTAGAATGGCGAACACCGGGGAGCTGTTTTTT. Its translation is CATLRMANTGELFF.

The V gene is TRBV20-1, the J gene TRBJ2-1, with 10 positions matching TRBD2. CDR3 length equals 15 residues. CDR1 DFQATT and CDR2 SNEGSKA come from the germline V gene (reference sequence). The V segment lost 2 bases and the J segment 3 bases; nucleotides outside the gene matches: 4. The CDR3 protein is CSARSLAGDYNEQFF. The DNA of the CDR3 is TGCAGTGCTAGAAGCCTAGCGGGGGACTACAATGAGCAGTTCTTC.

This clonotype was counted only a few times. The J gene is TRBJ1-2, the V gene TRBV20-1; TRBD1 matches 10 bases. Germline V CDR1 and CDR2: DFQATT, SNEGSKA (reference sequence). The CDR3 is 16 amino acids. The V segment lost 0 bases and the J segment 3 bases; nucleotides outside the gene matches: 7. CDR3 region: CSARDPRQGADYGYTF. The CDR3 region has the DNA TGCAGTGCTAGAGATCCCCGACAGGGGGCCGACTATGGCTACACCTTC.

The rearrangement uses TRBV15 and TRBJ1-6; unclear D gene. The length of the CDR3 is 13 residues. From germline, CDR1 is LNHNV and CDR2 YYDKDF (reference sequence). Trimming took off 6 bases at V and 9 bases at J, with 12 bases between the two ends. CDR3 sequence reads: CATSQISGSPLHF. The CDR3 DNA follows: TGTGCCACCAGTCAGATCTCCGGTTCACCCCTCCACTTT.

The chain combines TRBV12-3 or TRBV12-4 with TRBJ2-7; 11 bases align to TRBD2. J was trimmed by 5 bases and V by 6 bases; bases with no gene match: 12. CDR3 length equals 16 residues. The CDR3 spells CASRGGSLAGGDEQYF. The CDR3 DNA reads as TGTGCCAGCAGAGGTGGATCCTTAGCGGGGGGGGACGAGCAGTACTTC.

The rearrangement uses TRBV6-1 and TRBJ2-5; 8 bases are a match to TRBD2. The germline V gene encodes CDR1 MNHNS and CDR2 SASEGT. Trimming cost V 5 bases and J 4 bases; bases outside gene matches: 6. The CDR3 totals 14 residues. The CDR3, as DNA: TGTGCCAGCAGTCGCGATACTAGCGGAGAGACCCAGTACTTC. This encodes CASSRDTSGETQYF.

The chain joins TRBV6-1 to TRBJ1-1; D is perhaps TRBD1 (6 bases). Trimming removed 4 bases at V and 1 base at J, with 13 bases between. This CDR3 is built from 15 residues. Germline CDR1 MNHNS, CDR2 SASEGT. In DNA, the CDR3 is TGTGCCAGCAGTGGGGACATACAGTGGAACACTGAAGCTTTCTTT. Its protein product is CASSGDIQWNTEAFF.

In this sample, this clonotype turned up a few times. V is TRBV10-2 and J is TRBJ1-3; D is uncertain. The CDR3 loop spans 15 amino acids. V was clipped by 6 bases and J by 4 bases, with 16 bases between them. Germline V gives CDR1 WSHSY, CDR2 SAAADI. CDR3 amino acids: CASSESDLLGNTIYF. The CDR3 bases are TGCGCCAGCAGCGAGAGCGATCTTTTAGGAAACACCATATATTTT.

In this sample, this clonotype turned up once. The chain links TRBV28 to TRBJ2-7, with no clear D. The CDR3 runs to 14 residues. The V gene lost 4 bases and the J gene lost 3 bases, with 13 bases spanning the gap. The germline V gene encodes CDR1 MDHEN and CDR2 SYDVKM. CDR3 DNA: TGTGCCAGCAGTTCCCATACTACATACTACGAGCAGTACGTC. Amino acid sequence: CASSSHTTYYEQYV.

The CDR3 coding sequence is TGCGCCAGCAGCTTGGGGGTCGGCTACGAGCAGTACGTC. Its protein product is CASSLGVGYEQYV. This chain links TRBV5-1 with TRBJ2-7, with no clear D. The V gene's germline CDR1 is SGHRS and CDR2 YFSETQ. The ends were cut back, 0 bases at V and 3 bases at J, with 7 bases in the middle. This CDR3 is 13 amino acids long.

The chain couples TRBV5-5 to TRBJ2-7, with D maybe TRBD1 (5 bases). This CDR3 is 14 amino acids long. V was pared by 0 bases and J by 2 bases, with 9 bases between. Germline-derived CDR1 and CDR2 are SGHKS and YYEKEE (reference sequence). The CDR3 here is CASSLAWGAYEQYV. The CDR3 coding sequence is TGTGCCAGCAGCTTGGCTTGGGGCGCCTACGAGCAGTACGTC.

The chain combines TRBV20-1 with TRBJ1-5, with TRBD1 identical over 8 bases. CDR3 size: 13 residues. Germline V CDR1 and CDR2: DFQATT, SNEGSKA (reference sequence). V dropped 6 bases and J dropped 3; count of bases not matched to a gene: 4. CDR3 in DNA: TGCAGTGCCTGGACAGGGTTCAATCAGCCCCAGCATTTT. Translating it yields CSAWTGFNQPQHF.

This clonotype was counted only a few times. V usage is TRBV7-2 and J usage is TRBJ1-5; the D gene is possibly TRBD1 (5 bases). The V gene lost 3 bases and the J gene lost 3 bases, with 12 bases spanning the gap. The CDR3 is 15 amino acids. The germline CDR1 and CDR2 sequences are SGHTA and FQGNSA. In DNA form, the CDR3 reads TGTGCCAGCAGCTTCTTCGGGGGTTACAATCAGCCCCAGCATTTT. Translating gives CASSFFGGYNQPQHF.

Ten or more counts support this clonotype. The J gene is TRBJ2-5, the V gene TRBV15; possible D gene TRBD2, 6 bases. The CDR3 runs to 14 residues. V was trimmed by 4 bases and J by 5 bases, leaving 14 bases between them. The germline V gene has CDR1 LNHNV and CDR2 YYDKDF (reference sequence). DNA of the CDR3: TGTGCCACCAGCAAGCTGGAGGGATGGGAGACCCAGTACTTC. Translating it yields CATSKLEGWETQYF.

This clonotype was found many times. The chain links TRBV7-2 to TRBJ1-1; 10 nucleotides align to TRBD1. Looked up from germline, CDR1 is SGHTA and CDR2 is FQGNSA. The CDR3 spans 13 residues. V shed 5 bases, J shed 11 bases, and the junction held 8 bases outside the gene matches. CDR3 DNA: TGTGCCAGCAGCCGGGACAGGGGCGGAGGGGCTTTCTTT. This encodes CASSRDRGGGAFF. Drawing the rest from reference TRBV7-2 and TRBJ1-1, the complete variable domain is GAGVSQSPSNKVTEKGKDVELRCDPISGHTALYWYRQSLGQGLEFLIYFQGNSAPDKSGLPSDRFSAERTGGSVSTLTIQRTQQEDSAVYLCASSRDRGGGAFFGQGTRLTVV.

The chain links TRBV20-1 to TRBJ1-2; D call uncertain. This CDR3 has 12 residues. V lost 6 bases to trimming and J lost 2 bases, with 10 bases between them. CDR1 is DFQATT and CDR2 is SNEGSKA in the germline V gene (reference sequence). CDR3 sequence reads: CSAPGPNYGYTF. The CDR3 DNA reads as TGCAGTGCACCTGGACCGAACTATGGCTACACCTTC.

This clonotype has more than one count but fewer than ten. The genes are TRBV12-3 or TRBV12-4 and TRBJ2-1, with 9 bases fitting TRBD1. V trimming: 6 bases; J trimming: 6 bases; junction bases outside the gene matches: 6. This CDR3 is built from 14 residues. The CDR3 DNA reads TGTGCCAGCAGGGAGTCGACAGGGGGCAATGAGCAGTTCTTC. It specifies CASRESTGGNEQFF.